The source of this T cell receptor beta chain is a study of cytomegalovirus exposure and HLA in healthy donors. PCR used 60 Vbeta primers and 13 Jbeta primers. Only in-frame clones appear in the TCRdb table, and some are missing; sequencing was by immunoSEQ multiplex PCR. The sample has 80,000 to 90,000 clones, 75% seen once. The CDR3 is 14 amino acids. V lost 0 bases and J lost 0, with 6 bases in between. Germline CDR1 reads SGHRS; CDR2 reads YFSETQ. The material sequenced was PBMCs. This receptor was identified in a middle-aged man in good health and CMV-seronegative. The chain couples TRBV5-1 to TRBJ1-2; D remains unclear. The CDR3, as DNA: TGCGCCAGCAGCTTGGCCGGTCCTAACTATGGCTACACCTTC. This sequence encodes CASSLAGPNYGYTF.